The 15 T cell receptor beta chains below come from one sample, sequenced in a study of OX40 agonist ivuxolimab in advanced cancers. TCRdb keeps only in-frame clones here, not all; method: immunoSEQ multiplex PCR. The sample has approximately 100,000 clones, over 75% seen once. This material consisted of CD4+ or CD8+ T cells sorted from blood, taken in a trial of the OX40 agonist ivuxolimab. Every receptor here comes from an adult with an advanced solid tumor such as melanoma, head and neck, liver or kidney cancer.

CDR3 nucleotides: TGTGCCAGCAAGGGACAGACTATAACTGAAGCTTTCTTT. Protein: CASKGQTITEAFF. The gene calls are TRBV27 and TRBJ1-1, with TRBD1 matching 7 bases. Germline V lookup: CDR1 MNHEY, CDR2 SMNVEV (reference sequence). CDR3 length: 13 residues. The V gene end was trimmed by 7 bases and the J gene end by 5 bases; junction bases not matched to a gene: 7.

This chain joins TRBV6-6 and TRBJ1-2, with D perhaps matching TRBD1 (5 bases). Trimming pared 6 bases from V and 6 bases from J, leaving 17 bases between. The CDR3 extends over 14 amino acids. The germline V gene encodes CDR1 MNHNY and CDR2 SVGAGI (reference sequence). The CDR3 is CASRTPGTSNGYTF. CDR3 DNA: TGTGCCAGCAGGACGCCGGGGACTTCCAATGGCTACACCTTC.

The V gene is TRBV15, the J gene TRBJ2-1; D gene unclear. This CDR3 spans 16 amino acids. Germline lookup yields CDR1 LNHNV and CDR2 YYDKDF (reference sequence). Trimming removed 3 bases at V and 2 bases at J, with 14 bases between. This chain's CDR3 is CATSSGLIAAYNEQFF. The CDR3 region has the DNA TGTGCCACCAGCAGCGGGCTCATAGCCGCCTACAATGAGCAGTTCTTC.

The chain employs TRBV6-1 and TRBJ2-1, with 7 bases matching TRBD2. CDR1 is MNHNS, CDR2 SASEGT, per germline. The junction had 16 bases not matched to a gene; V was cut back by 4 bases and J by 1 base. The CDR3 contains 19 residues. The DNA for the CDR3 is TGTGCCAGCAGTGGGGGGGGAGGTTTAACGGGGTATTCCTACAATGAGCAGTTCTTC. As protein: CASSGGGGLTGYSYNEQFF.

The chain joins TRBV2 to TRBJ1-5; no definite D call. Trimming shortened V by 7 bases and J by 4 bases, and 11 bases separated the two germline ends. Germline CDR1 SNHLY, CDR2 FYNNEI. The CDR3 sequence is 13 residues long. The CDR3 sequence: CASMFSENQPQHF. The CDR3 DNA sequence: TGTGCCAGCATGTTTTCGGAGAATCAGCCCCAGCATTTT.

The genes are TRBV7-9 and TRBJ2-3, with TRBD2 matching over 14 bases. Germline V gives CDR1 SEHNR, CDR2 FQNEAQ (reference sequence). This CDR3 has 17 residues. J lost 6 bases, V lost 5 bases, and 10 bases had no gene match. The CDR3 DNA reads TGTGCCAGCAGCCCGCGGGGACTAGCGGGAGCAGGGGATACGCAGTATTTT. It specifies CASSPRGLAGAGDTQYF.

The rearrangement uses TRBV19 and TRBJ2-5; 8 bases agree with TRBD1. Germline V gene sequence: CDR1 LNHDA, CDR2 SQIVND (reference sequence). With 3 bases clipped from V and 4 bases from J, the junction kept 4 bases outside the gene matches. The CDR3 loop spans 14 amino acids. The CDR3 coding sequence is TGTGCCAGTAGTATCTACACAGGGGGAGAGACCCAGTACTTC. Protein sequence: CASSIYTGGETQYF.

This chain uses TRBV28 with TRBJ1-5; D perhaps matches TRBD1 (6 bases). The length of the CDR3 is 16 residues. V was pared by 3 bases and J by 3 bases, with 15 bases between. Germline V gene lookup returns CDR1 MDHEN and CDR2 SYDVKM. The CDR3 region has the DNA TGTGCCAGCAGTTTTGGGGGGAGGGGGTCCAATCAGCCCCAGCATTTT. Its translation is CASSFGGRGSNQPQHF.

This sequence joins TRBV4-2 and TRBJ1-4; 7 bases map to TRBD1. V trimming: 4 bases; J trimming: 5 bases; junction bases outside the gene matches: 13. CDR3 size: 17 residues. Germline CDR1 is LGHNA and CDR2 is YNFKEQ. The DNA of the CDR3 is TGTGCCAGCAGCCTTTCCGGGACAGCGACTTCAAATGAAAAACTGTTTTTT. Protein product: CASSLSGTATSNEKLFF.

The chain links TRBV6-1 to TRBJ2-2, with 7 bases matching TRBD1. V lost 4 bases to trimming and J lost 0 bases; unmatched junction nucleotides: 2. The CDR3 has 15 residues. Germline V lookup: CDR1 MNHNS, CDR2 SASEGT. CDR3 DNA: TGTGCCAGCAGTGGGGACAGAGCGAACACCGGGGAGCTGTTTTTT. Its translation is CASSGDRANTGELFF.

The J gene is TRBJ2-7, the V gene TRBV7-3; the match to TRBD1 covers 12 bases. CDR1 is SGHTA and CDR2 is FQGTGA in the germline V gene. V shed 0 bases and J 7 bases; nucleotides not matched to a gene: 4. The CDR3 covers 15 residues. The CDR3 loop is CASSLTGTGGREQYF. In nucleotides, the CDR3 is TGTGCCAGCAGCTTAACTGGGACAGGGGGCCGGGAGCAGTACTTC. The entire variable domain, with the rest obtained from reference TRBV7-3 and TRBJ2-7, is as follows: GAGVSQTPSNKVTEKGKYVELRCDPISGHTALYWYRQSLGQGPEFLIYFQGTGAADDSGLPNDRFFAVRPEGSVSTLKIQRTERGDSAVYLCASSLTGTGGREQYFGPGTRLTVT.

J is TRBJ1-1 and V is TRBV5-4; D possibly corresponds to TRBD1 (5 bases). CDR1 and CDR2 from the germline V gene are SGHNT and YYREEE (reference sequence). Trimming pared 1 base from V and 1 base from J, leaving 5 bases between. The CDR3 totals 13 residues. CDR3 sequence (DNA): TGTGCCAGCAGCTTGCAGGGGAACACTGAAGCTTTCTTT. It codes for CASSLQGNTEAFF.

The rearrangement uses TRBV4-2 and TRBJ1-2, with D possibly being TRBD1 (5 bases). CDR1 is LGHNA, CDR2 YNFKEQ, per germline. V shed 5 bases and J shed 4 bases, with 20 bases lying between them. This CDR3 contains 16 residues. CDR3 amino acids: CASSNPDSSSFYGYTF. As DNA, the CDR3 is TGTGCCAGCAGCAACCCCGACAGTTCCTCGTTCTATGGCTACACCTTC.

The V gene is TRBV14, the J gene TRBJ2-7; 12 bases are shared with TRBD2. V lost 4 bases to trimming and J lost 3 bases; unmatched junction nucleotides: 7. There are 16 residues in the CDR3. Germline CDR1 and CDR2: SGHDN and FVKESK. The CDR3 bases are TGTGCCAGCAGCCGTGCTCTAGCGGGAGGGCGCTACGAGCAGTACTTC. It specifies CASSRALAGGRYEQYF.

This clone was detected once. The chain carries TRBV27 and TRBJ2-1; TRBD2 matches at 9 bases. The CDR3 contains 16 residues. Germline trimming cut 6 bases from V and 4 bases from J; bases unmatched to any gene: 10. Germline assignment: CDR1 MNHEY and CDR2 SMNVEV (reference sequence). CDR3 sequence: CASSYSSSGAYNEQFF. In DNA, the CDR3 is TGTGCCAGCAGCTATAGTTCTAGCGGGGCTTACAATGAGCAGTTCTTC.